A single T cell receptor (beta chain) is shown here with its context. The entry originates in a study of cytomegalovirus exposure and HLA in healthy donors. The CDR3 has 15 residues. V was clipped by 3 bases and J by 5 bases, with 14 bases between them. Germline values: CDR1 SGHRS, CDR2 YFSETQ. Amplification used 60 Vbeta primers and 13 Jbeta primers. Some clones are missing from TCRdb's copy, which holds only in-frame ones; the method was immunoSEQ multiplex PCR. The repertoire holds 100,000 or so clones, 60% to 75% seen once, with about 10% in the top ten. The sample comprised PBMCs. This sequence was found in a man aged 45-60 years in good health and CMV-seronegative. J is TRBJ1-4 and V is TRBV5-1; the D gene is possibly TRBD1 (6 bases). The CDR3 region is CASSYSRGTNEKLFF. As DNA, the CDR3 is TGCGCCAGCAGCTATTCCAGGGGAACGAATGAAAAACTGTTTTTT.